The 6 T cell receptor beta chains listed next were all sequenced from one sample in a study. TCRdb recomputed calls from the RT-PCR reads with MiXCR, one row per CDR3 protein. The table includes more than 550,000 distinct CDR3 sequences, more than 13% detected once. Sample: memory CD4+ T cells from blood. Every receptor here comes from a female donor in good health, serving as a healthy control.

The CDR3 protein is CASSDVLAEITDTQYF. In DNA form, the CDR3 reads TGTGCCAGCAGTGACGTACTAGCGGAGATCACAGATACGCAGTATTTT. J is TRBJ2-3 and V is TRBV6-1; TRBD2 matches at 8 bases. Looked up from germline, CDR1 is MNHNS and CDR2 is SASEGT. This CDR3 spans 16 amino acids. The ends lost 3 bases at V and 2 bases at J; junction bases unmatched: 7.

The chain joins TRBV27 to TRBJ1-2; 9 nucleotides line up with TRBD1. This CDR3 comprises 17 residues. J was trimmed by 0 bases and V by 6 bases; bases with no gene match: 11. The germline V gene has CDR1 MNHEY and CDR2 SMNVEV (reference sequence). CDR3 DNA: TGTGCCAGCAGCCCTTTGGGACAGGGTCGGCCTAACTATGGCTACACCTTC. Translating gives CASSPLGQGRPNYGYTF.

This chain connects TRBV6-1 to TRBJ1-3; no reliable D call. This CDR3 contains 14 residues. V was pared by 1 base and J by 4 bases, with 8 bases between. CDR1 and CDR2 (germline): MNHNS, SASEGT. This CDR3 is CASSEDFRGNTIYF. The CDR3 region has the DNA TGTGCCAGCAGTGAAGATTTCAGAGGAAACACCATATATTTT.

The V and J genes are TRBV24-1 and TRBJ2-1; the D is unclear. The CDR3 runs to 15 residues. Trimming stripped 3 bases from V and 4 bases from J, with 12 bases between. CDR1 KGHDR and CDR2 SFDVKD come from the germline V gene. The CDR3 bases are TGTGCCACCAGTGATAGGACGAGACCGTACAATGAGCAGTTCTTC. It specifies CATSDRTRPYNEQFF.

This clonotype was recorded at least ten times. The V and J genes are TRBV4-2 and TRBJ2-7; D is possibly TRBD1 or TRBD2 (5 bases each). CDR1 is LGHNA and CDR2 is YNFKEQ in the germline V gene. There are 17 residues in the CDR3. V was pared by 4 bases and J by 4 bases, with 23 bases between. CDR3 DNA sequence: TGTGCCAGCAGCCGCCTTGGGCAGGGTACCTCGGGGTACGAGCAGTACTTC. This encodes CASSRLGQGTSGYEQYF.

This clonotype occurred a few times. This chain uses TRBV6-1 with TRBJ2-6, with 9 nucleotides matching TRBD1. CDR1 is MNHNS, CDR2 SASEGT, per germline. V dropped 7 bases and J dropped 1; count of bases not matched to a gene: 8. The CDR3 spans 17 residues. CDR3 region: CASIRDRVSSGANVLTF. The CDR3 region has the DNA TGTGCCAGCATCCGGGACAGGGTATCATCTGGGGCCAACGTCCTGACTTTC.